This T cell receptor (beta chain) was profiled in a study of OX40 agonist ivuxolimab in advanced cancers. Study-wide results and limits: More expanded clones were seen, on average, in CD8+ T cells than in CD4+. At doses 0.1 to 3.0 mg/kg, CD4+ and CD8+ clones expanded.

Assay used: immunoSEQ multiplex PCR; TCRdb lists only in-frame clones, some missing. This sample has 40,000 to 60,000 clones, with 80% to 90% found just once. A word on this clone: Its target is not known.

Per germline, CDR1 SGHTA and CDR2 FQGNSA. The CDR3 loop spans 16 amino acids. The ends were cut back, 3 bases at V and 0 bases at J, with 14 bases in the middle. Source: CD4+ or CD8+ T cells sorted from blood, taken in a trial of the OX40 agonist ivuxolimab. This TCR was recovered from an adult with an advanced solid tumor such as melanoma, head and neck, liver or kidney cancer. V gene TRBV7-2 combines with J gene TRBJ1-1; no firm D call. This CDR3 is CASSFLTGRMNTEAFF. DNA for the CDR3: TGTGCCAGCAGCTTCCTTACCGGGAGAATGAACACTGAAGCTTTCTTT.